This TCR beta chain was sequenced for a study of human T cells and chemical hapten exposure. Study at large: Patients had diphenylcyclopropenone applied to the scalp weekly throughout the approximately 22-week study. Study-wide results and limits: There was a positive correlation between PT1 expanded TCR counts and patch test score. Significantly more large CDR3 similarity clusters arose among expanded TCRs than among controls.

TCRdb reprocessed the RACE reads with MiXCR, giving one entry per CDR3 protein. The data show around 380,000 distinct CDR3 sequences, roughly 4.8% seen once. The time point was: patch test 1, 2 weeks after DPC sensitization. The treatment was: therapeutic diphenylcyclopropenone sensitization with weekly scalp DPC. Total RNA was isolated from unfractionated whole blood. This clonotype was seen ten or more times. Its antigen is undetermined. This CDR3 has 15 amino acids. Trimming stripped 4 bases from V and 0 bases from J, with 11 bases between. Looked up from germline, CDR1 is SGHVS and CDR2 is FQNEAQ. The V call is TRBV7-8, the J call TRBJ2-3, with D maybe TRBD2 (5 bases). Sequencing used whole blood, obtained in connection with sensitization to the hapten diphenylcyclopropenone (DPC). The receptor was derived from a woman aged 45-60 years with alopecia areata. Some clones in this sample may be carry-over from other donors' samples. This CDR3 is CASSSGRTSTDTQYF. CDR3 coding DNA: TGTGCCAGCAGCTCCGGCCGGACTAGCACAGATACGCAGTATTTT.